A selection of T cell receptor beta chains follows, all from one sample in a study of somatic mutations in cytotoxic T cells in rheumatoid arthritis. Using immunoSEQ multiplex PCR, the repertoire was profiled, and TCRdb retains in-frame clones only, with some absent. This sample has over 15,000 clones, with around 85% found just once. Sequenced input: CD8+ T cells sorted from blood. These TCRs come from a man aged 35 to 55 in good health. Each CDR3 is given with its conserved first and last residue. D genes are given only for firm matches. Where a row states a size, it is once, few, many or the class of an expanded clone; other rows omit it.

d_gene | j_gene | abundance | v_gene | CDR3nt | CDR3aa
TRBD2 | TRBJ2-5 | . | TRBV4-2 | TGTGCCAGCAGCCAAGATTTGATGACTAGCGGGAGGGAGGATAGGGAGACCCAGTACTTC | CASSQDLMTSGREDRETQYF
. | TRBJ1-3 | . | TRBV4-1 | TGCGCCAGCAGCCAAGGCGGGGGCCCGTTCTCTGGAAACACCATATATTTT | CASSQGGGPFSGNTIYF
. | TRBJ2-2 | once | TRBV6-5 | TGTGCCAGCAGTCCCTCCAGACTCCTCACCGGGGAGCTGTTTTTT | CASSPSRLLTGELFF
TRBD1 | TRBJ2-5 | . | TRBV28 | TGTGCCAGCAGTTCAGGGACAGGCTACCAAGAGACCCAGTACTTC | CASSSGTGYQETQYF
. | TRBJ1-5 | . | TRBV11-2 | TGTGCCAGCAGCTTAGTGGTCGGAAATAGCAATCAGCCCCAGCATTTT | CASSLVVGNSNQPQHF
TRBD2 | TRBJ2-1 | . | TRBV14 | TGTGCCAGCAGCCACCTAGCGGGAGGGCCCAATGAGCAGTTCTTC | CASSHLAGGPNEQFF
TRBD2 | TRBJ2-1 | . | TRBV4-1 | TGCGCCAGCAGCTCCCATAGCGGGACTCGGGATTACAATGAGCAGTTCTTC | CASSSHSGTRDYNEQFF
. | TRBJ1-1 | once | TRBV13 | TGTGCCAGCAGCTTAAACTTGGATTATGTCACTGAAGCTTTCTTT | CASSLNLDYVTEAFF
. | TRBJ1-2 | . | TRBV6-5 | TGTGCCAGCAGTTACCTCCCTGGACATAGCGAGGGCTACACCTTC | CASSYLPGHSEGYTF
. | TRBJ2-1 | . | TRBV5-4 | TGTGCCAGCAGCCCTGGAGAGACTTACTACAATGAGCAGTTCTTC | CASSPGETYYNEQFF
. | TRBJ2-3 | . | TRBV11-2 | TGTGCCAGCAGCTTCCCGGATCTCACAGATACGCAGTATTTT | CASSFPDLTDTQYF
. | TRBJ1-2 | . | TRBV25-1 | TGTGCCATTTTTGCGGGTTATGGCTACACCTTC | CAIFAGYGYTF
. | TRBJ1-2 | . | TRBV29-1 | TGCAGCGTTGCCGCCCAGGGAAGGAGCTACACCTTC | CSVAAQGRSYTF
TRBD2 | TRBJ2-1 | . | TRBV4-1 | TGCGCCAGCAGCCAAGGACCCACGTCTAGCGGGAGAAGGAGTGAGCAGTTCTTC | CASSQGPTSSGRRSEQFF
TRBD1 | TRBJ2-7 | . | TRBV15 | TGTGCCACCAGCAGTGAAAGGACAGGGGAAGAGCAGTACTTC | CATSSERTGEEQYF
. | TRBJ2-2 | . | TRBV4-3 | TGCGCCAGCAAAGAATCGAGGGGGTTACGGGATTTAAGCACCGGGGAGCTGTTTTTT | CASKESRGLRDLSTGELFF
. | TRBJ2-2 | few | TRBV7-8 | TGTGCCAGCAGCTTAGGGGGGTTAACCGGGGAGCTGTTTTTT | CASSLGGLTGELFF
. | TRBJ2-6 | . | TRBV27 | TGTGCCAGCAGTAACTCTGGGGCCAACGTCCTGACTTTC | CASSNSGANVLTF
. | TRBJ2-5 | . | TRBV7-9 | TGTGCCAGCAGCTTGCAGCCCAGAGAGACCCAGTACTTC | CASSLQPRETQYF